A single sample is the source of the 31 T cell receptor beta chains below, sequenced in a study of Ad26.COV2.S vaccination and SARS-CoV-2 variants. Treatment given: 19 received Ad26.COV2.S at low or high dose, single or two shots; 5 received placebo; per-sample allocation not given. Day 63 after the first vaccine or placebo injection was the time point for sampling. Generated by immunoSEQ multiplex PCR, the TCRdb table keeps only in-frame clones and is missing some. This sample has 360,000 or so clones; around 86% occur once, and the top ten carry 3.4%. Sequenced here: peripheral blood, sampled in a trial of Ad26.COV2.S vaccine versus placebo. Every receptor here comes from a person between 18 and 60 years old who received the Ad26.COV2.S COVID-19 vaccine or a placebo.

In DNA, the CDR3 is TGTGCCAGCAGTCGGACTTCTACCTACAATGAGCAGTTCTTC. This gives the protein CASSRTSTYNEQFF. The rearrangement uses TRBV6-5 and TRBJ2-1, with D possibly matching TRBD2 (5 bases). Germline V gene lookup returns CDR1 MNHEY and CDR2 SVGAGI. The CDR3 contains 14 residues. V was shortened by 5 bases and J by 2 bases, with 10 bases between the two germline ends.

This clone came up a few times. The V gene is TRBV27, the J gene TRBJ2-5, with a tentative D call TRBD2 (6 bases). CDR3 length equals 15 residues. Germline lookup yields CDR1 MNHEY and CDR2 SMNVEV (reference sequence). Trimming left V 0 bases short and J 5 bases short, with 13 bases between. CDR3 DNA sequence: TGTGCCAGCAGTTTATCGGCGGGATGGGAGGAGACCCAGTACTTC. Its protein product is CASSLSAGWEETQYF.

J is TRBJ2-1 and V is TRBV7-9; D perhaps matches TRBD2 (6 bases). V was clipped by 2 bases and J by 4 bases, with 21 bases between them. This CDR3 is built from 18 residues. Germline V CDR1 and CDR2: SEHNR, FQNEAQ (reference sequence). CDR3 in amino acids: CASSLITAGQGVYNEQFF. CDR3 DNA sequence: TGTGCCAGCAGCTTAATAACCGCGGGGCAGGGAGTTTACAATGAGCAGTTCTTC. Together with reference TRBV7-9 and TRBJ2-1, the CDR3 gives the full variable domain: DTGVSQNPRHKITKRGQNVTFRCDPISEHNRLYWYRQTLGQGPEFLTYFQNEAQLEKSRLLSDRFSAERPKGSFSTLEIQRTEQGDSAMYLCASSLITAGQGVYNEQFFGPGTRLTVL.

The chain combines TRBV2 with TRBJ1-5, with D perhaps matching TRBD1 (6 bases). This CDR3 region has 15 residues. V was shortened by 6 bases and J by 0 bases, with 12 bases between the two germline ends. Germline V lookup: CDR1 SNHLY, CDR2 FYNNEI. CDR3 residues: CASSPTGVSNQPQHF. For the CDR3, the DNA is TGTGCCAGCAGCCCGACAGGAGTTAGCAATCAGCCCCAGCATTTT.

A few counts support this clone. J is TRBJ1-2 and V is TRBV4-2; no definite D call. The CDR3 is 15 residues long. The germline V gene has CDR1 LGHNA and CDR2 YNFKEQ. Trimming stripped 3 bases from V and 4 bases from J, with 15 bases between. The CDR3 reads CASSHIPVSAYGYTF. In nucleotides, the CDR3 is TGTGCCAGCAGCCATATTCCGGTATCGGCCTATGGCTACACCTTC.

J is TRBJ1-1 and V is TRBV6-6; no firm D call. The CDR3 contains 12 residues. Deletions cut 6 bases from V and 2 bases from J, with 7 bases between. Germline CDR1 reads MNHNY; CDR2 reads SVGAGI (reference sequence). The CDR3 DNA is TGTGCCAGCAGACCGCTAAACACTGAAGCTTTCTTT. It is translated as CASRPLNTEAFF.

The chain recombines TRBV6-2 or TRBV6-3 with TRBJ2-7; no firm D call. The CDR3 loop spans 19 amino acids. Germline-derived CDR1 and CDR2 are MNHEY and SVGEGT. The V end was cut by 2 bases, the J end by 2 bases, with 25 bases between. This CDR3 reads CASSYPDWGSSKLTYEQYF. The CDR3 coding sequence is TGTGCCAGCAGTTACCCCGATTGGGGTTCCTCAAAATTGACCTACGAGCAGTACTTC.

CDR3 DNA: TGTGCCAGCAGGAACAGGGGCAACACCGGGGAGCTGTTTTTT. Residues: CASRNRGNTGELFF. The V gene is TRBV6-5, the J gene TRBJ2-2, with 7 bases fitting TRBD1. V dropped 6 bases and J dropped 2; count of bases not matched to a gene: 3. The CDR3 is 14 residues long. Germline CDR1 is MNHEY and CDR2 is SVGAGI.

J is TRBJ1-3 and V is TRBV5-1, with D possibly being TRBD1 (6 bases). From germline, CDR1 is SGHRS and CDR2 YFSETQ. The CDR3 is 16 residues long. V was cut by 1 base and J by 0 bases, with 11 bases left in between. The CDR3 sequence is CASSLPRTDSGNTIYF. As DNA, the CDR3 is TGCGCCAGCAGCTTGCCAAGGACAGACTCTGGAAACACCATATATTTT.

The chain combines TRBV5-4 with TRBJ2-7, with D perhaps assigned TRBD1 or TRBD2 (5 bases each). This CDR3 spans 15 amino acids. V lost 4 bases, J lost 0 bases, and 14 bases lay in between. The germline gives CDR1 SGHNT, CDR2 YYREEE (reference sequence). The CDR3 spells CASSAWDGSSYEQYF. In DNA form, the CDR3 reads TGTGCCAGCAGCGCCTGGGACGGTAGCTCCTACGAGCAGTACTTC.

This clone was counted a single time. V usage is TRBV3-1 (or the pseudogene TRBV3-2) and J usage is TRBJ1-1, with D perhaps TRBD1 (5 bases). The CDR3 runs 12 residues. Germline assignment: CDR1 LGHDT and CDR2 YNNKEL (reference sequence). V gave up 3 bases and J gave up 7 bases, with 9 bases separating them. Here the CDR3 reads CASSHGGGEAFF. CDR3 in DNA: TGTGCCAGCAGCCACGGTGGGGGTGAAGCTTTCTTT.

J is TRBJ2-3 and V is TRBV15; 7 nucleotides match TRBD2. This CDR3 has 16 residues. The V gene end was trimmed by 3 bases and the J gene end by 2 bases; junction bases not matched to a gene: 8. The germline V gene encodes CDR1 LNHNV and CDR2 YYDKDF (reference sequence). CDR3 bases: TGTGCCACCAGCAGCTTAACGGGGGGACCCACAGATACGCAGTATTTT. Protein: CATSSLTGGPTDTQYF.

For the CDR3, the DNA is TGTGCCTGGAGTCCCGGACAGGGAGGTACCTTC. Its protein product is CAWSPGQGGTF. The chain carries TRBV30 and TRBJ1-2; TRBD1 matches 8 bases. The CDR3 is made up of 11 amino acids. Germline values: CDR1 GTSNPN, CDR2 SVGIG (reference sequence). With 2 bases clipped from V and 14 bases from J, the junction kept 7 bases outside the gene matches.

CDR3 nucleotide sequence: TGTGCCGTCGTAGCCTTTAGCTCCTATAATTCACCCCTCCACTTT. Protein sequence: CAVVAFSSYNSPLHF. The chain uses TRBV7-9 and TRBJ1-6; D call uncertain. The germline V gene encodes CDR1 SEHNR and CDR2 FQNEAQ (reference sequence). This CDR3 is 15 amino acids long. Deletions cut 11 bases from V and 0 bases from J, with 14 bases between.

The V and J genes are TRBV3-1 (or the pseudogene TRBV3-2) and TRBJ2-1; TRBD1 might be the D (5 bases). The CDR3 is 16 amino acids. Trimming removed 0 bases at V and 1 base at J, with 10 bases between. Germline V CDR1 and CDR2: LGHDT, YNNKEL (reference sequence). This CDR3 reads CASSQDMGLSYNEQFF. In nucleotides, the CDR3 is TGTGCCAGCAGCCAAGATATGGGGCTGTCCTACAATGAGCAGTTCTTC.

This chain connects TRBV11-3 to TRBJ2-7; possibly TRBD1 for D (6 bases). The ends were cut back, 1 base at V and 1 base at J, with 8 bases in the middle. The CDR3 totals 14 residues. Germline V gives CDR1 SGHNT, CDR2 YENEEA. The CDR3 is CASSLAGDSYEQYF. CDR3 coding DNA: TGTGCCAGCAGCTTAGCAGGGGATTCCTACGAGCAGTACTTC.

This clone was recorded a few times. CDR3 sequence (DNA): TGTGCCAGCAGCTTAGTCGAAGGGGATGGCTACACCTTC. The encoded protein is CASSLVEGDGYTF. The chain is built from TRBV7-9 and TRBJ1-2, with a possible D match to TRBD1 (5 bases). V lost 1 base and J 6 bases, leaving 9 bases between the germline ends. The CDR3 runs to 13 residues. Germline values: CDR1 SEHNR, CDR2 FQNEAQ (reference sequence).

A single count supports this clone. This chain connects TRBV29-1 to TRBJ1-4; 7 bases fit TRBD1. Germline assignment: CDR1 SQVTM and CDR2 ANQGSEA. V lost 7 bases and J lost 4; bases outside the gene matches: 6. The CDR3 has 13 residues. CDR3: CSGLDRSNEKLFF. The CDR3 DNA reads TGCAGCGGTTTGGACAGGAGTAATGAAAAACTGTTTTTT.

The V and J genes are TRBV29-1 and TRBJ1-1; 10 bases are a match to TRBD1. Germline values: CDR1 SQVTM, CDR2 ANQGSEA. V was pared by 7 bases and J by 0 bases, with 2 bases of the junction left unmatched. CDR3 length: 13 residues. DNA of the CDR3: TGCAGCGCGGGGACAGGGGTGAACACTGAAGCTTTCTTT. It is translated as CSAGTGVNTEAFF.

In this sample, this clone turned up a few times. The J gene is TRBJ1-5, the V gene TRBV6-1, with D unclear. The CDR3 consists of 16 residues. V was clipped by 4 bases and J by 4 bases, with 17 bases between them. Germline V CDR1 and CDR2: MNHNS, SASEGT. DNA of the CDR3: TGTGCCAGCAGTGCCTCCGTTGGTAAAGGAAATCAGCCCCAGCATTTT. Amino acid sequence: CASSASVGKGNQPQHF.

This chain uses TRBV29-1 with TRBJ1-2, with TRBD1 matching 11 bases. Per germline, CDR1 SQVTM and CDR2 ANQGSEA. The CDR3 contains 15 residues. The trim removed 6 bases at V and 4 bases at J, leaving 10 bases unmatched. The CDR3 protein is CSVRSGQGVSYGYTF. CDR3 in DNA: TGCAGCGTCAGATCGGGACAGGGGGTATCCTATGGCTACACCTTC.

This clone was seen a single time. At one end the junction does not follow the germline gene, possibly because of a read error. This chain connects TRBV7-7 to TRBJ1-1, with TRBD1 as a possible D gene (5 bases). The CDR3 has 15 residues. The germline V gene has CDR1 SSHAT and CDR2 FNYEAQ (reference sequence). The CDR3 region has the DNA TGTGCTAGCAGCTTAGCGGGGGAAATTGACACTGAAGCTTTCTTT. Translation: CASSLAGEIDTEAFF.

This chain links TRBV5-5 with TRBJ2-7; a weak D match, TRBD1 (5 bases). V was trimmed by 1 base and J by 6 bases, leaving 8 bases between them. Looked up from germline, CDR1 is SGHKS and CDR2 is YYEKEE (reference sequence). The CDR3 runs 12 residues. The CDR3 loop reads CASSLLGAEQYF. The CDR3 nucleotides read TGTGCCAGCAGCTTGCTAGGGGCCGAGCAGTACTTC.

The chain links TRBV13 to TRBJ1-5; no clear D gene. Germline V gives CDR1 PRHDT, CDR2 FYEKMQ (reference sequence). Trimming removed 0 bases from V and 3 bases from J, with 9 bases in between. The CDR3 has 15 residues. DNA for the CDR3: TGTGCCAGCAGCTTAGGTTACGGTCCCAATCAGCCCCAGCATTTT. This translates into CASSLGYGPNQPQHF.

V usage is TRBV6-5 and J usage is TRBJ1-2; TRBD1 matches at 9 bases. Trimming took 7 bases from V and 4 from J; bases not matched to a gene: 10. The germline V gene has CDR1 MNHEY and CDR2 SVGAGI. This CDR3 spans 15 amino acids. The CDR3: CASNSGTGSGYGYTF. The CDR3 DNA reads as TGTGCCAGCAATTCGGGGACAGGGTCGGGCTATGGCTACACCTTC.

The chain is built from TRBV29-1 and TRBJ2-7, with D perhaps TRBD2 (5 bases). The germline V and J ends were trimmed by 4 bases and 0 bases, with 10 bases remaining between them. This CDR3 contains 13 residues. The germline V gene encodes CDR1 SQVTM and CDR2 ANQGSEA. The CDR3: CSVVWRSSYEQYF. CDR3 DNA sequence: TGCAGCGTTGTATGGAGGAGCTCCTACGAGCAGTACTTC.

The CDR3 loop is CASSLVTKNIQYF. As DNA, the CDR3 is TGTGCCAGCAGTTTAGTTACCAAAAACATTCAGTACTTC. This chain uses TRBV12-3 or TRBV12-4 with TRBJ2-4; D unresolved. The V end lost 1 base, the J end lost 2 bases, and 3 bases lay between the germline ends. CDR3 length: 13 residues.

The V call is TRBV19, the J call TRBJ2-7, with 10 bases identical to TRBD1. CDR3 size: 14 residues. Trimming took 2 bases from V and 7 from J; bases not matched to a gene: 5. Germline CDR1 LNHDA, CDR2 SQIVND (reference sequence). CDR3 region: CASSIRDRGGEQYF. Written as DNA, the CDR3 is TGTGCCAGTAGTATACGGGACAGGGGTGGAGAGCAGTACTTC.

This rearrangement joins TRBV15 to TRBJ1-4; 12 bases align to TRBD1. V dropped 0 bases and J dropped 8; count of bases not matched to a gene: 7. The germline gives CDR1 LNHNV, CDR2 YYDKDF (reference sequence). CDR3 length: 17 residues. The CDR3 is CATSREWGQGAMEKLFF. As DNA, the CDR3 is TGTGCCACCAGCAGAGAGTGGGGACAGGGGGCTATGGAAAAACTGTTTTTT.

J is TRBJ1-1 and V is TRBV7-8; D unresolved. V lost 1 base, J lost 3 bases, and 6 bases lay in between. The germline CDR1 and CDR2 sequences are SGHVS and FQNEAQ. This CDR3 has 13 residues. CDR3 coding DNA: TGTGCCAGCAGCTTAGAAGAGCACACTGAAGCTTTCTTT. This encodes CASSLEEHTEAFF.

The CDR3: CASSLEDRSSNEQFF. The CDR3 DNA sequence: TGTGCCAGCAGCCTAGAGGACAGGTCTAGTAATGAGCAGTTCTTC. The chain joins TRBV4-2 to TRBJ2-1, with 7 bases fitting TRBD1. The V gene end was trimmed by 4 bases and the J gene end by 7 bases; junction bases not matched to a gene: 10. This CDR3 region has 15 residues. CDR1 and CDR2 from the germline V gene are LGHNA and YNFKEQ.